A single sample is the source of the 19 T cell receptor beta chains below, sequenced in a study of Ad26.COV2.S vaccination and SARS-CoV-2 variants. Clones were read by immunoSEQ multiplex PCR, and TCRdb kept only the in-frame ones, dropping some. Of a few hundred thousand clones listed, 88% are singletons. As to treatment: some 19 received Ad26.COV2.S at low or high dose, single or two shots; 5 received placebo; per-sample allocation not given. Samples came from day 63 after the first vaccine or placebo injection. This sample comprised peripheral blood, obtained in a trial of Ad26.COV2.S vaccine versus placebo. These receptors originate from a person aged 18-60 years who received the Ad26.COV2.S COVID-19 vaccine or a placebo.

The genes are TRBV4-1 and TRBJ2-1; D not resolved. The CDR3 is 14 amino acids. Trimming took off 4 bases at V and 8 bases at J, with 15 bases between the two ends. Germline CDR1 reads MGHRA; CDR2 reads YSYEKL. The CDR3 DNA is TGCGCCAGCAGCCGGTTAGGTTTAGGACATGAGCAGTTCTTC. As protein: CASSRLGLGHEQFF.

The chain employs TRBV9 and TRBJ2-7; perhaps TRBD2 as D (7 bases). From germline, CDR1 is SGDLS and CDR2 YYNGEE. The CDR3 extends over 15 amino acids. V lost 0 bases and J lost 4, with 14 bases in between. CDR3 sequence (DNA): TGTGCCAGCAGCGTAGCGGTCGGGGGGCATTACGAGCAGTACTTC. Translation: CASSVAVGGHYEQYF.

The chain combines TRBV10-3 with TRBJ1-1; TRBD1 might be the D (6 bases). Germline CDR1 reads ENHRY; CDR2 reads SYGVKD. CDR3 length: 14 amino acids. Trimming removed 3 bases from V and 4 bases from J, with 12 bases in between. The CDR3 here is CAISDQGYGTEAFF. The CDR3, as DNA: TGTGCCATCAGTGATCAGGGGTATGGCACTGAAGCTTTCTTT.

This clone was detected only once. The chain employs TRBV3-1 (or the pseudogene TRBV3-2) and TRBJ1-2, with TRBD1 as a possible D gene (5 bases). The CDR3 contains 16 residues. Germline V lookup: CDR1 LGHDT, CDR2 YNNKEL (reference sequence). The ends were cut back, 3 bases at V and 2 bases at J, with 16 bases in the middle. CDR3 amino acids: CASSHLAGLTNYGYTF. DNA of the CDR3: TGTGCCAGCAGCCACCTAGCGGGACTTACAAACTATGGCTACACCTTC.

The V call is TRBV28, the J call TRBJ2-1; D possibly corresponds to TRBD2 (7 bases). V was trimmed by 2 bases and J by 2 bases, leaving 19 bases between them. Germline CDR1 reads MDHEN; CDR2 reads SYDVKM. The CDR3 has 18 residues. CDR3 loop: CASSLAQGGVVTYNEQFF. The DNA for the CDR3 is TGTGCCAGCAGTTTAGCACAGGGAGGGGTGGTCACCTACAATGAGCAGTTCTTC.

The chain is built from TRBV28 and TRBJ1-6, with 7 bases aligning to TRBD1. CDR3 length: 14 residues. The germline V gene has CDR1 MDHEN and CDR2 SYDVKM. Trimming removed 5 bases from V and 7 bases from J; junction bases left unmatched: 5. CDR3 in DNA: TGTGCCAGCAGTCTCGGACAGGAGAATTCACCCCTCCACTTT. Translating it yields CASSLGQENSPLHF. Filled out from reference TRBV28 and TRBJ1-6, the complete variable domain reads DVKVTQSSRYLVKRTGEKVFLECVQDMDHENMFWYRQDPGLGLRLIYFSYDVKMKEKGDIPEGYSVSREKKERFSLILESASTNQTSMYLCASSLGQENSPLHFGNGTRLTVT.

V gene TRBV6-1 combines with J gene TRBJ2-6, with 7 nucleotides matching TRBD2. The CDR3 is 17 residues long. Germline V lookup: CDR1 MNHNS, CDR2 SASEGT. With V trimmed by 6 bases and J by 0 bases, 8 bases remained unmatched. CDR3 DNA sequence: TGTGCCAGCAGCGAACTCCGGGGGGTCTCTGGGGCCAACGTCCTGACTTTC. Protein: CASSELRGVSGANVLTF.

J is TRBJ1-2 and V is TRBV6-5, with D maybe TRBD1 (5 bases). Trimming shortened V by 9 bases and J by 2 bases, and 16 bases separated the two germline ends. The CDR3 length is 14 residues. The germline CDR1 and CDR2 sequences are MNHEY and SVGAGI. CDR3 in amino acids: CASRVRGSNYGYTF. In nucleotides, the CDR3 is TGTGCCAGTAGAGTCCGGGGGTCCAACTATGGCTACACCTTC.

The sample holds a few counts of this clone. This same CDR3 is encoded by further DNA sequences in the sample. The V and J genes are TRBV7-2 and TRBJ2-5; possibly TRBD2 for D (5 bases). The CDR3 consists of 13 residues. V dropped 5 bases and J dropped 5 bases, with 12 bases sitting between them. The germline gives CDR1 SGHTA, CDR2 FQGNSA. CDR3 amino acids: CASSPGVSETQYF. CDR3 in DNA: TGTGCCAGCAGCCCCGGGGTGTCGGAGACCCAGTACTTC.

V is TRBV20-1 and J is TRBJ1-3; no clear D. This CDR3 has 13 amino acids. The V gene lost 3 bases and the J gene lost 0 bases, with 6 bases spanning the gap. Germline V CDR1 and CDR2: DFQATT, SNEGSKA (reference sequence). DNA for the CDR3: TGCAGTGCTAGTACAAACTCTGGAAACACCATATATTTT. Translation: CSASTNSGNTIYF.

The chain couples TRBV19 to TRBJ1-5; 7 bases align to TRBD1. V trimming: 3 bases; J trimming: 0 bases; junction bases outside the gene matches: 5. Germline CDR1 reads LNHDA; CDR2 reads SQIVND (reference sequence). The CDR3 has 16 residues. The CDR3 DNA sequence: TGTGCCAGTAGTATTTACAGGGGATATAGCAATCAGCCCCAGCATTTT. Translated: CASSIYRGYSNQPQHF.

The gene calls are TRBV5-6 and TRBJ2-5; TRBD2 matches at 14 bases. J lost 7 bases, V lost 4 bases, and 9 bases had no gene match. Germline CDR1 SGHDT, CDR2 YYEEEE. This CDR3 contains 16 residues. The CDR3 bases are TGTGCCAGCAGCGACGGGACTAGCGGGGGTCATTGGACCCAGTACTTC. Residues: CASSDGTSGGHWTQYF.

CDR3 sequence: CAWSQGTANQPQHF. DNA of the CDR3: TGTGCCTGGAGTCAGGGGACAGCTAATCAGCCCCAGCATTTT. V usage is TRBV30 and J usage is TRBJ1-5; 7 positions match TRBD1. The CDR3 runs to 14 residues. Germline V gene data show CDR1 as GTSNPN and CDR2 as SVGIG (reference sequence). V was clipped by 2 bases and J by 4 bases; unmatched bases: 5.

The chain employs TRBV5-1 and TRBJ1-1; perhaps TRBD1 as D (5 bases). Germline loops: CDR1 SGHRS, CDR2 YFSETQ. This CDR3 is built from 14 residues. Trimming shortened V by 3 bases and J by 4 bases, and 13 bases separated the two germline ends. CDR3: CASSSPTAGTEAFF. Here the CDR3 DNA reads TGCGCCAGCAGCTCCCCGACAGCGGGCACTGAAGCTTTCTTT.

V and J are TRBV2 and TRBJ2-7, with 7 bases identical to TRBD2. The CDR3 runs 16 residues. The germline V gene encodes CDR1 SNHLY and CDR2 FYNNEI. With 4 bases clipped from V and 1 base from J, the junction kept 10 bases outside the gene matches. The CDR3, as DNA: TGTGCCAGCAGTGTAGGGAGGGACCTTGGGTCCTACGAGCAGTACTTC. The encoded protein is CASSVGRDLGSYEQYF.

V and J are TRBV5-6 and TRBJ2-2, with TRBD1 matching over 9 bases. CDR3 length: 15 residues. Germline trimming cut 5 bases from V and 6 bases from J; bases unmatched to any gene: 8. Germline-derived CDR1 and CDR2 are SGHDT and YYEEEE. CDR3 DNA: TGTGCCAGCAGTTTCGGGACAGGGCTTGCCGGGGAGCTGTTTTTT. Residues: CASSFGTGLAGELFF.

V usage is TRBV5-6 and J usage is TRBJ1-1, with D hard to call. The V gene's germline CDR1 is SGHDT and CDR2 YYEEEE. Trimming removed 1 base from V and 10 bases from J, with 23 bases in between. The CDR3 spans 16 residues. The CDR3 protein is CASSLIGSGGETGAFF. CDR3 bases: TGTGCCAGCAGCTTGATAGGGTCTGGCGGCGAGACGGGAGCTTTCTTT.

This rearrangement joins TRBV7-2 to TRBJ2-5; 10 positions match TRBD2. Trimming cost V 5 bases and J 5 bases; bases outside gene matches: 20. CDR1 and CDR2 from the germline V gene are SGHTA and FQGNSA. The CDR3 is made up of 19 amino acids. As DNA, the CDR3 is TGTGCCAGCAGCGCTCCTAGCGGGGGCCACCTAATTAGGTCGGAGACCCAGTACTTC. The encoded protein is CASSAPSGGHLIRSETQYF.

In the case of this clone: The same CDR3 is also encoded by other DNA sequences in this sample. The CDR3 nucleotides read TGTGCCAGCAGCTTAGAAGCCGGCAATCAGCCCCAGCATTTT. Protein: CASSLEAGNQPQHF. The chain combines TRBV7-9 with TRBJ1-5; no clear D gene. The CDR3 runs 14 residues. V lost 1 base to trimming and J lost 2 bases, with 6 bases between them. Looked up from germline, CDR1 is SEHNR and CDR2 is FQNEAQ (reference sequence).